The 20 T cell receptor beta chains below all came from one sample that was sequenced in a study of cytomegalovirus exposure and HLA in healthy donors. Sequencing was performed with immunoSEQ multiplex PCR; in TCRdb, only in-frame clones are kept and a portion is missing. The table lists 200,000 or so clones, about 80% of them singletons, with over 5.5% in the top ten. The sample was PBMCs. These TCRs come from a man aged 18-30 years in good health and CMV-seropositive.

This chain joins TRBV5-5 and TRBJ1-2; D is uncertain. V was clipped by 0 bases and J by 4 bases, with 10 bases between them. The CDR3 runs to 14 residues. From germline, CDR1 is SGHKS and CDR2 YYEKEE (reference sequence). CDR3 sequence: CASSLAGLAYGYTF. CDR3 bases: TGTGCCAGCAGCTTGGCGGGTCTTGCCTATGGCTACACCTTC.

This clone is a singleton in its sample. V and J are TRBV7-2 and TRBJ1-2; D gene ambiguous. Trimming shortened V by 5 bases and J by 6 bases, and 16 bases separated the two germline ends. Germline assignment: CDR1 SGHTA and CDR2 FQGNSA. The CDR3 sequence is 14 residues long. The DNA for the CDR3 is TGTGCCAGCAGCCTCACGTTCAGCGAAAATGGCTACACCTTC. Residues: CASSLTFSENGYTF.

The sample holds one count of this clone. J is TRBJ2-1 and V is TRBV30; the match to TRBD2 covers 7 bases. The length of the CDR3 is 15 residues. The germline V gene encodes CDR1 GTSNPN and CDR2 SVGIG (reference sequence). With 1 base clipped from V and 7 bases from J, the junction kept 10 bases outside the gene matches. The CDR3 region is CAWSESSGLRNEQFF. The CDR3 DNA reads as TGTGCCTGGAGTGAATCTAGCGGCCTTAGGAATGAGCAGTTCTTC.

This rearrangement joins TRBV5-6 to TRBJ2-3; TRBD2 agrees at 13 bases. The CDR3 spans 19 residues. The junction had 15 bases not matched to a gene; V was cut back by 4 bases and J by 4 bases. From germline, CDR1 is SGHDT and CDR2 YYEEEE. CDR3 nucleotide sequence: TGTGCCAGCAGCCCAGGGACTAGCGGGACCCAACCTCCACCAGATACGCAGTATTTT. This sequence encodes CASSPGTSGTQPPPDTQYF.

The chain uses TRBV29-1 and TRBJ2-7, with a possible D match to TRBD2 (7 bases). Between the trimmed V and J ends, which lost 6 bases and 5 bases, there was a span of 20 bases. Germline V gives CDR1 SQVTM, CDR2 ANQGSEA. This CDR3 has 14 amino acids. The CDR3 DNA follows: TGCAGCGTGAGGGAGGGGGGTGCCGGCAACGAGCAGTACTTC. As protein: CSVREGGAGNEQYF.

The chain uses TRBV6-6 and TRBJ2-1; 8 nucleotides match TRBD2. Germline V gene data show CDR1 as MNHNY and CDR2 as SVGAGI (reference sequence). J was trimmed by 3 bases and V by 5 bases; bases with no gene match: 9. The CDR3 runs to 16 residues. The CDR3 region has the DNA TGTGCCAGCAGTCTAAGCGGGAGCGGGAGCTACAATGAGCAGTTCTTC. Protein product: CASSLSGSGSYNEQFF.

The V and J genes are TRBV4-3 and TRBJ2-7; D is possibly TRBD1 (6 bases). The germline V gene encodes CDR1 LGHNA and CDR2 YSLEER. This CDR3 has 15 amino acids. V gave up 0 bases and J gave up 1 base, with 10 bases separating them. This CDR3 is CASSQEWTESYEQYF. The CDR3 bases are TGCGCCAGCAGCCAAGAATGGACAGAATCCTACGAGCAGTACTTC.

This chain uses TRBV27 with TRBJ2-5; 8 bases are a match to TRBD1. V dropped 5 bases and J dropped 1; count of bases not matched to a gene: 9. The CDR3 is 16 amino acids. In germline, CDR1 is MNHEY, CDR2 SMNVEV (reference sequence). Here the CDR3 reads CASSRGPTGAQETQYF. The CDR3 DNA follows: TGTGCCAGCAGTAGAGGCCCGACAGGGGCCCAAGAGACCCAGTACTTC.

The V and J genes are TRBV27 and TRBJ2-1, with D possibly TRBD2 on 7 matching bases. CDR1 MNHEY and CDR2 SMNVEV come from the germline V gene (reference sequence). Trimming pared 1 base from V and 5 bases from J, leaving 12 bases between. This CDR3 contains 15 residues. In DNA form, the CDR3 reads TGTGCCAGCAGTTTATTTGGGGGGGCGAACAATGAGCAGTTCTTC. Translating it yields CASSLFGGANNEQFF.

The chain couples TRBV5-1 to TRBJ2-1; TRBD1 matches at 7 bases. Trimming cost V 3 bases and J 5 bases; bases outside gene matches: 2. From germline, CDR1 is SGHRS and CDR2 YFSETQ. The CDR3 consists of 13 residues. CDR3 bases: TGCGCCAGCAGCTGGGGGACAGACAATGAGCAGTTCTTC. Its translation is CASSWGTDNEQFF.

The sample holds one count of this clone. V is TRBV7-8 and J is TRBJ2-7; perhaps TRBD2 as D (5 bases). V lost 1 base, J lost 3 bases, and 13 bases lay in between. Germline loops: CDR1 SGHVS, CDR2 FQNEAQ. The CDR3 runs 15 residues. The CDR3 sequence: CASSLVRGLRYEQYF. CDR3 coding DNA: TGTGCCAGCAGCTTAGTGAGAGGGCTGCGCTACGAGCAGTACTTC.

The V and J genes are TRBV18 and TRBJ1-1; D is undetermined. Between the trimmed V and J ends, which lost 1 base and 3 bases, there was a span of 9 bases. The V gene's germline CDR1 is KGHSH and CDR2 LQKENI. CDR3 size: 14 residues. The CDR3 protein is CASSPQAADTEAFF. CDR3 coding DNA: TGTGCCAGCTCACCACAGGCAGCGGACACTGAAGCTTTCTTT.

The genes are TRBV13 and TRBJ2-7; TRBD2 is a possible D gene (6 bases). Germline V gene data show CDR1 as PRHDT and CDR2 as FYEKMQ (reference sequence). Trimming cost V 3 bases and J 4 bases, with 13 bases left between them. CDR3 length: 14 amino acids. The CDR3 DNA is TGTGCCAGCAGCTTGGCTAGCGACGGATACGAGCAGTACTTC. Translation: CASSLASDGYEQYF.

The rearrangement uses TRBV29-1 and TRBJ2-1, with 12 bases lining up with TRBD2. The CDR3 has 17 residues. CDR1 is SQVTM and CDR2 is ANQGSEA in the germline V gene. Trimming took 6 bases from V and 8 from J; bases not matched to a gene: 17. CDR3 region: CSVPPWLAGGLGHEQFF. CDR3 sequence (DNA): TGCAGCGTCCCCCCCTGGCTAGCGGGAGGGCTTGGGCATGAGCAGTTCTTC.

V usage is TRBV7-3 and J usage is TRBJ2-3, with TRBD2 matching 7 bases. This CDR3 has 15 residues. Germline CDR1 SGHTA, CDR2 FQGTGA. V lost 0 bases to trimming and J lost 4 bases; unmatched junction nucleotides: 4. The CDR3 region is CASSLTAGVPDTQYF. The DNA of the CDR3 is TGTGCCAGCAGCTTAACGGCGGGGGTCCCAGATACGCAGTATTTT.

CDR3 coding DNA: TGTGCCTGGAATTATAAGGGGGGGGGAGGTCGGTACACCTTC. Translated: CAWNYKGGGGRYTF. This chain connects TRBV30 to TRBJ1-2, with a weak D call TRBD1 (6 bases). CDR1 and CDR2 from the germline V gene are GTSNPN and SVGIG (reference sequence). CDR3 length: 14 residues. V lost 4 bases and J 11 bases, leaving 23 bases between the germline ends.

This chain connects TRBV7-2 to TRBJ2-7; no clear D. V was trimmed by 5 bases and J by 2 bases, leaving 19 bases between them. Germline CDR1 is SGHTA and CDR2 is FQGNSA. CDR3 length: 16 amino acids. In DNA form, the CDR3 reads TGTGCCAGCAGCCCAATAGCCCCTTCTAAAACCTACGAGCAGTACTTC. Translating it yields CASSPIAPSKTYEQYF.

This chain joins TRBV5-4 and TRBJ2-2; TRBD1 matches 7 bases. V dropped 0 bases and J dropped 7; count of bases not matched to a gene: 3. Germline V lookup: CDR1 SGHNT, CDR2 YYREEE (reference sequence). The CDR3 is 14 residues long. CDR3 protein: CASSLDWDSGELFF. CDR3 sequence (DNA): TGTGCCAGCAGCTTGGATTGGGACAGCGGGGAGCTGTTTTTT. Full variable domain (rest looked up from reference TRBV5-4 and TRBJ2-2): ETGVTQSPTHLIKTRGQQVTLRCSSQSGHNTVSWYQQALGQGPQFIFQYYREEENGRGNFPPRFSGLQFPNYSSELNVNALELDDSALYLCASSLDWDSGELFFGEGSRLTVL.

The CDR3 DNA follows: TGTGCCAGCAGTTCAAGGACTAGCGCATCGAACACCGGGGAGCTGTTTTTT. It yields the protein CASSSRTSASNTGELFF. The gene calls are TRBV27 and TRBJ2-2; 9 nucleotides agree with TRBD2. With 4 bases clipped from V and 0 bases from J, the junction kept 6 bases outside the gene matches. Germline assignment: CDR1 MNHEY and CDR2 SMNVEV (reference sequence). The CDR3 contains 17 residues.

This clone has just a few counts. This rearrangement joins TRBV30 to TRBJ1-5; a weak D match, TRBD1 (6 bases). Trimming pared 5 bases from V and 7 bases from J, leaving 12 bases between. The CDR3 runs 12 residues. Looked up from germline, CDR1 is GTSNPN and CDR2 is SVGIG (reference sequence). The CDR3 DNA sequence: TGTGCCTGGGCCGGACAGTCCCAGCCCCAGCATTTT. This gives the protein CAWAGQSQPQHF.